Below are 27 T cell receptor beta chains sequenced from a single sample in a study of spatial heterogeneity in lung cancer. Each CDR3 protein gets one entry after TCRdb re-called the 5' RACE reads with MiXCR. The sample records 39,000 or so distinct CDR3 sequences, around 7.5% being singletons. As for time point: sample taken at primary tumor resection. The source material was PBMCs, sampled at surgery. These receptors were collected from a male donor with early-stage non-small cell lung cancer.

At least ten counts were recorded for this clonotype. The genes are TRBV7-2 and TRBJ2-3; D ambiguous. The V end was cut by 7 bases, the J end by 6 bases, with 11 bases between. This CDR3 is built from 12 residues. Germline-derived CDR1 and CDR2 are SGHTA and FQGNSA. CDR3 in DNA: TGTGCCAGCAAGGATCCCCTCGATACGCAGTATTTT. Protein: CASKDPLDTQYF.

This clonotype was picked up a small number of times. The genes are TRBV12-3 or TRBV12-4 and TRBJ2-2, with D tentatively TRBD1 (5 bases). The CDR3 extends over 15 amino acids. Trimming left V 3 bases short and J 5 bases short, with 13 bases between. The CDR3 DNA reads TGTGCCAGCAGTTTGGGGCCAGGGCGGACCGGGGAGCTGTTTTTT. This encodes CASSLGPGRTGELFF.

This clonotype has a count of ten or more. The chain uses TRBV5-6 and TRBJ1-4, with D perhaps TRBD1 (5 bases). CDR1 and CDR2 (germline): SGHDT, YYEEEE. V dropped 5 bases and J dropped 8 bases, with 19 bases sitting between them. The CDR3 spans 15 residues. The CDR3 coding sequence is TGTGCCAGCAGGCCCCGGGACCCTGGTGACGAAAAACTGTTTTTT. Translated, it gives CASRPRDPGDEKLFF.

This clonotype was observed at least ten times. The chain employs TRBV5-1 and TRBJ1-1, with D possibly matching TRBD1 (6 bases). Germline loops: CDR1 SGHRS, CDR2 YFSETQ. CDR3 length: 14 amino acids. Trimming pared 3 bases from V and 5 bases from J, leaving 14 bases between. The CDR3: CASSWRKGGTEAFF. CDR3 DNA sequence: TGCGCCAGCAGCTGGCGGAAGGGGGGGACTGAAGCTTTCTTT.

This clonotype was recorded many times. The rearrangement links TRBV27 to TRBJ2-2, with 8 bases matching TRBD2. This CDR3 is 16 amino acids long. Germline V gene lookup returns CDR1 MNHEY and CDR2 SMNVEV (reference sequence). V trimming: 8 bases; J trimming: 6 bases; junction bases outside the gene matches: 14. The CDR3 DNA sequence: TGTGCCAGCCGTAGCCCATTTAAGCGGGAGTCCGGGGAGCTGTTTTTT. Translating it yields CASRSPFKRESGELFF.

This clonotype was observed at least ten times. The V call is TRBV6-2 or TRBV6-3, the J call TRBJ2-1, with D possibly being TRBD2 (6 bases). This CDR3 contains 16 residues. Germline values: CDR1 MNHEY, CDR2 SVGEGT. V lost 4 bases and J lost 4, with 17 bases in between. Here the CDR3 DNA reads TGTGCCAGCAGTTCTCCACAGGCGGGGCGGTACAATGAGCAGTTCTTC. Its translation: CASSSPQAGRYNEQFF.

This chain connects TRBV28 to TRBJ2-2; D unclear. Germline V gene sequence: CDR1 MDHEN, CDR2 SYDVKM. Trimming took 6 bases from V and 1 from J, leaving 3 bases between them. The CDR3 consists of 12 residues. The CDR3 reads CASRENTGELFF. CDR3 sequence (DNA): TGTGCCAGCAGGGAGAACACCGGGGAGCTGTTTTTT. The full variable domain, rest sourced from reference TRBV28 and TRBJ2-2, is DVKVTQSSRYLVKRTGEKVFLECVQDMDHENMFWYRQDPGLGLRLIYFSYDVKMKEKGDIPEGYSVSREKKERFSLILESASTNQTSMYLCASRENTGELFFGEGSRLTVL.

This clonotype was counted at least ten times. V gene TRBV9 combines with J gene TRBJ2-1; TRBD1 might be the D (7 bases). Germline CDR1 and CDR2: SGDLS and YYNGEE. V was shortened by 0 bases and J by 7 bases, with 17 bases between the two germline ends. This CDR3 region has 16 residues. CDR3 region: CASSVAGGTVVNEQFF. The CDR3 bases are TGTGCCAGCAGCGTAGCTGGAGGGACAGTAGTGAATGAGCAGTTCTTC.

Ten or more counts support this clonotype. The chain recombines TRBV9 with TRBJ2-3; no clear D gene. The germline V gene encodes CDR1 SGDLS and CDR2 YYNGEE. The ends were cut back, 0 bases at V and 0 bases at J, with 8 bases in the middle. This CDR3 comprises 15 residues. CDR3 sequence reads: CASSVGAVSTDTQYF. CDR3 bases: TGTGCCAGCAGCGTAGGGGCAGTTAGCACAGATACGCAGTATTTT.

This clonotype was seen only a few times. The CDR3 nucleotides read TGCAGTGTCCGAGCGACTAGCGGGGCGCACGAGCAGTACTTC. It codes for CSVRATSGAHEQYF. The rearrangement links TRBV20-1 to TRBJ2-7; the match to TRBD2 covers 11 bases. The V and J ends lost 7 bases and 5 bases, in that order; junction bases with no gene match: 10. This CDR3 region has 14 residues. CDR1 and CDR2 from the germline V gene are DFQATT and SNEGSKA (reference sequence).

This chain joins TRBV7-3 and TRBJ2-2; weak D call: TRBD2 (5 bases). Germline V CDR1 and CDR2: SGHTA, FQGTGA. There are 15 residues in the CDR3. Trimming took 5 bases from V and 6 from J, leaving 16 bases between them. The CDR3 nucleotides are TGTGCCAGCAGCACCAGTGGGAGTGTGCCCGGGGAGCTGTTTTTT. It is translated as CASSTSGSVPGELFF.

The table lists this clonotype with a few counts. The chain employs TRBV7-9 and TRBJ2-2; 9 positions match TRBD2. Looked up from germline, CDR1 is SEHNR and CDR2 is FQNEAQ (reference sequence). This CDR3 is 16 amino acids long. Germline trimming cut 6 bases from V and 1 base from J; bases unmatched to any gene: 6. The CDR3 loop is CASRPRLAENTGELFF. CDR3 coding DNA: TGTGCCAGCAGACCAAGACTAGCGGAGAACACCGGGGAGCTGTTTTTT.

This clonotype turned up a few times. The junction departs from germline at one end; a sequencing error may be responsible. The chain is built from TRBV7-7 and TRBJ2-7, with D maybe TRBD1 (6 bases). Germline loops: CDR1 SSHAT, CDR2 FNYEAQ (reference sequence). The CDR3 consists of 13 residues. CDR3 nucleotide sequence: TGTGCTAGCAGTCACGACAGGACGGGCGAGCAGTACTTC. Protein sequence: CASSHDRTGEQYF.

In DNA, the CDR3 is TGTGCCAGCAGTTTGTCGTCTGGACGGGAAGCTTTCTTT. This sequence encodes CASSLSSGREAFF. The chain links TRBV12-3 or TRBV12-4 to TRBJ1-1; no reliable D call. Between the trimmed V and J ends, which lost 3 bases and 8 bases, there was a span of 13 bases. This CDR3 is built from 13 residues.

This clonotype has a handful of counts. The gene calls are TRBV12-3 or TRBV12-4 and TRBJ2-1; 9 bases align to TRBD1. The CDR3 loop spans 15 amino acids. The trim removed 8 bases at V and 1 base at J, leaving 6 bases unmatched. The CDR3 coding sequence is TGTGCCAGCCAACCCGGGACAGGGTCCTACAATGAGCAGTTCTTC. As protein: CASQPGTGSYNEQFF.

This clonotype showed up just a few times. The V gene is TRBV30, the J gene TRBJ1-5; D gene uncertain. This CDR3 is built from 12 residues. Germline V gene lookup returns CDR1 GTSNPN and CDR2 SVGIG (reference sequence). Trimming stripped 2 bases from V and 5 bases from J, with 7 bases between. DNA of the CDR3: TGTGCCTGGAGTTCAGGTGATCAGCCCCAGCATTTT. It is translated as CAWSSGDQPQHF.

Many counts were recorded for this clonotype. The chain couples TRBV20-1 to TRBJ2-3; 7 nucleotides line up with TRBD2. The germline V gene has CDR1 DFQATT and CDR2 SNEGSKA (reference sequence). The CDR3 runs 16 residues. The V segment lost 1 base and the J segment 2 bases; nucleotides outside the gene matches: 9. The CDR3 coding sequence is TGCAGTGCTAGAGTCCCCCTAGCGGAACCCACAGATACGCAGTATTTT. Protein sequence: CSARVPLAEPTDTQYF.

This clonotype was found many times. The genes are TRBV29-1 and TRBJ2-1; D perhaps matches TRBD2 (6 bases). Trimming stripped 7 bases from V and 0 bases from J, with 10 bases between. The CDR3 is made up of 13 amino acids. Germline V gives CDR1 SQVTM, CDR2 ANQGSEA. CDR3 amino acids: CSAGRSSYNEQFF. CDR3 DNA: TGCAGCGCTGGGAGGAGCTCCTACAATGAGCAGTTCTTC.

This clonotype was seen more than once but under ten times. The genes are TRBV6-1 and TRBJ2-1, with D unresolved. In germline, CDR1 is MNHNS, CDR2 SASEGT. Trimming left V 6 bases short and J 6 bases short, with 6 bases between. This CDR3 is 11 amino acids long. The CDR3 loop is CASSYPNEQFF. CDR3 sequence (DNA): TGTGCCAGCAGCTACCCCAATGAGCAGTTCTTC.

There are many counts of this clonotype. V is TRBV27 and J is TRBJ1-2; D possibly corresponds to TRBD1 (5 bases). The germline V gene encodes CDR1 MNHEY and CDR2 SMNVEV (reference sequence). The CDR3 sequence is 16 residues long. Trimming took 5 bases from V and 1 from J, leaving 17 bases between them. CDR3 residues: CASSPSEAGNNYGYTF. Written as DNA, the CDR3 is TGTGCCAGCAGTCCTTCGGAGGCAGGGAATAACTATGGCTACACCTTC.

This clonotype showed up just a few times. This chain joins TRBV18 and TRBJ2-5, with D possibly being TRBD1 (5 bases). Germline CDR1 and CDR2: KGHSH and LQKENI. The CDR3 is made up of 15 amino acids. V lost 6 bases to trimming and J lost 4 bases, with 18 bases between them. The CDR3, as DNA: TGTGCCAGCTCCCCTACAGGATTTTTACTAGAGACCCAGTACTTC. Its translation is CASSPTGFLLETQYF.

This clonotype showed up just a few times. V gene TRBV18 combines with J gene TRBJ1-1; D is undetermined. Per the germline V gene, CDR1 is KGHSH and CDR2 is LQKENI. The CDR3 is made up of 15 amino acids. The ends were cut back, 2 bases at V and 1 base at J, with 11 bases in the middle. In DNA form, the CDR3 reads TGTGCCAGCTCACCAGGTGGCAAGCAGAACACTGAAGCTTTCTTT. Protein: CASSPGGKQNTEAFF. The full variable domain, in which reference TRBV18 and TRBJ1-1 provide the parts outside the CDR3, is NAGVMQNPRHLVRRRGQEARLRCSPMKGHSHVYWYRQLPEEGLKFMVYLQKENIIDESGMPKERFSAEFPKEGPSILRIQQVVRGDSAAYFCASSPGGKQNTEAFFGQGTRLTVV.

In this sample, this clonotype turned up a few times. The chain has TRBV28 and TRBJ2-4; TRBD2 matches at 11 bases. The germline gives CDR1 MDHEN, CDR2 SYDVKM. V shed 6 bases, J shed 1 base, and the junction held 17 bases outside the gene matches. The CDR3 contains 20 residues. CDR3 sequence: CASRTSGAQGGSRAKNIQYF. The DNA for the CDR3 is TGTGCCAGCAGGACTAGCGGGGCTCAGGGGGGCTCAAGGGCCAAAAACATTCAGTACTTC.

This clonotype was recorded at least ten times. The chain uses TRBV6-5 and TRBJ2-5, with D perhaps matching TRBD2 (6 bases). Trimming removed 4 bases at V and 1 base at J, with 13 bases between. This CDR3 is built from 15 residues. The germline gives CDR1 MNHEY, CDR2 SVGAGI. The CDR3 DNA sequence: TGTGCCAGCAGTTCCGATAGCGGTTCCCAAGAGACCCAGTACTTC. It specifies CASSSDSGSQETQYF.

This clonotype came up a few times. V gene TRBV7-9 combines with J gene TRBJ1-1; D is ambiguous. V was pared by 1 base and J by 4 bases, with 7 bases between. The CDR3 is 13 residues long. Germline V gives CDR1 SEHNR, CDR2 FQNEAQ (reference sequence). CDR3 in DNA: TGTGCCAGCAGCTTAGAGGGTCCCACTGAAGCTTTCTTT. The encoded protein is CASSLEGPTEAFF.

This clonotype occurred many times. In nucleotides, the CDR3 is TGTGCCAGCAGACAGACTAGCATGGGCACAGATACGCAGTATTTT. Protein product: CASRQTSMGTDTQYF. This chain joins TRBV7-3 and TRBJ2-3, with 7 bases identical to TRBD2. The CDR3 totals 15 residues. Germline CDR1 and CDR2: SGHTA and FQGTGA. The V and J ends lost 6 bases and 1 base, in that order; junction bases with no gene match: 7.

This chain links TRBV6-5 with TRBJ1-2; perhaps TRBD1 as D (5 bases). V dropped 4 bases and J dropped 6 bases, with 15 bases sitting between them. Germline CDR1 reads MNHEY; CDR2 reads SVGAGI. The CDR3 sequence is 14 residues long. CDR3 nucleotide sequence: TGTGCCAGCAGTTGGGCCCGTAGGGGTCATGGCTACACCTTC. As protein: CASSWARRGHGYTF.